This section outlines one TCR beta chain sequence together with its context. These data come from a study of cytomegalovirus exposure and HLA in healthy donors. PCR employed 60 Vbeta and 13 Jbeta primers. Some clones are missing from TCRdb's copy, which holds only in-frame ones; the method was immunoSEQ multiplex PCR. The data contain about 160,000 clones, about 85% of them singletons. Trimming at V came to 2 bases and at J to 5 bases, leaving 5 bases not matched to a gene. The CDR3 has 15 amino acids. Germline V gene lookup returns CDR1 SGHRS and CDR2 YFSETQ. The sequencing input was PBMCs. The chain couples TRBV5-1 to TRBJ2-2, with 8 positions matching TRBD2. The clonotype originates from a man aged 18 to 30 in good health and CMV-seropositive. As DNA, the CDR3 is TGCGCCAGCAGCTTCATAGCGGGGAATACCGGGGAGCTGTTTTTT. It codes for CASSFIAGNTGELFF.